This T cell receptor beta chain was identified during a study of graft-versus-host responses after intestinal transplantation. About the research overall: Tacrolimus and steroids were given for roughly 3 years to all recipients after anti-thymocyte globulin induction. Study-wide findings and caveats: Allografts carried high graft-versus-host to host-versus-graft clonal ratios in patients having graft-donor T cell macrochimerism.

Profiling relied on immunoSEQ multiplex PCR, and the TCRdb table lists in-frame clones only, not all of them. The sample records under 20,000 clones, approximately 89% being singletons. V shed 6 bases and J shed 2 bases, with 13 bases lying between them. Germline CDR1 MDHEN, CDR2 SYDVKM. This CDR3 has 15 amino acids. In the case of this clone: Antigen: not known.

V and J are TRBV28 and TRBJ2-2, with D tentatively TRBD2 (5 bases). This clonotype originated in a human patient who received an intestinal transplant, so some T cells may come from the graft donor. The sample consisted of bone marrow, taken about 130 days after transplant. The CDR3 sequence: CASRFPGVNTGELFF. The CDR3 DNA reads as TGTGCCAGCAGGTTTCCCGGGGTTAACACCGGGGAGCTGTTTTTT.